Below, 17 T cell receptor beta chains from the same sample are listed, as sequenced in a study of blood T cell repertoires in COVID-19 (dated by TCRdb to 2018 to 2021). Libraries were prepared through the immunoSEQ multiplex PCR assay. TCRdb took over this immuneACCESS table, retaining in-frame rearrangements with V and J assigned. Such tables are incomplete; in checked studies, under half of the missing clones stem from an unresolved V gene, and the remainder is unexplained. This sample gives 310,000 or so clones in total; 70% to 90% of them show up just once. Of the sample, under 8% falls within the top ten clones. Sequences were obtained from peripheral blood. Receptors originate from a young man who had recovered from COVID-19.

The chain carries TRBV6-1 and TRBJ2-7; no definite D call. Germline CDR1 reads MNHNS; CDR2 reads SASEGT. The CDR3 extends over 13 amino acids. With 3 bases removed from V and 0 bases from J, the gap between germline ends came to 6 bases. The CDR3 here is CASSESLSYEQYF. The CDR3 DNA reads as TGTGCCAGCAGTGAGAGTCTCTCCTACGAGCAGTACTTC.

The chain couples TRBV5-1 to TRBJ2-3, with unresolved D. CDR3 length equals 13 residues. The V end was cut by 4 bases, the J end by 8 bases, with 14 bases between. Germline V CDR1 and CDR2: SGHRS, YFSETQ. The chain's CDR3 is CASSLNPWSTQYF. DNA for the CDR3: TGCGCCAGCAGCCTCAACCCTTGGAGTACGCAGTATTTT.

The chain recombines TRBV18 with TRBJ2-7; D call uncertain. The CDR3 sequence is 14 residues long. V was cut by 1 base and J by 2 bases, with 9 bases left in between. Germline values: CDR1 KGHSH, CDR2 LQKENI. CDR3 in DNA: TGTGCCAGCTCACCACGGGTAGCCCCCTACGAGCAGTACTTC. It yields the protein CASSPRVAPYEQYF.

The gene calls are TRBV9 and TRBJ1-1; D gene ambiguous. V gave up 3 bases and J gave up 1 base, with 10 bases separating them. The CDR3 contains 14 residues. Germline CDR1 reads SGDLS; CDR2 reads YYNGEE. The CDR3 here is CASSGRAENTEAFF. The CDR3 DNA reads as TGTGCCAGCAGCGGGAGGGCGGAGAACACTGAAGCTTTCTTT. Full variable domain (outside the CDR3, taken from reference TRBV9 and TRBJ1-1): DSGVTQTPKHLITATGQRVTLRCSPRSGDLSVYWYQQSLDQGLQFLIQYYNGEERAKGNILERFSAQQFPDLHSELNLSSLELGDSALYFCASSGRAENTEAFFGQGTRLTVV.

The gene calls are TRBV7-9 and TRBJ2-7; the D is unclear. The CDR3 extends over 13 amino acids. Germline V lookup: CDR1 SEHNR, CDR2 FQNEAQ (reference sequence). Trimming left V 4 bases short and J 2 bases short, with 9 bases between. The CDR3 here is CASSSREAYEQYF. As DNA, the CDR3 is TGTGCCAGCAGCTCCCGCGAGGCCTACGAGCAGTACTTC.

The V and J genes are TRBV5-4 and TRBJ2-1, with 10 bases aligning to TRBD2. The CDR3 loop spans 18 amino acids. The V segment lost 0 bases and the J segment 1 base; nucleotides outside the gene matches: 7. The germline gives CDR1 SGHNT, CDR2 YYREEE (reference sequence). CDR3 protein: CASSLALAGVGSYNEQFF. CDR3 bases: TGTGCCAGCAGCTTGGCTCTAGCGGGAGTGGGGTCCTACAATGAGCAGTTCTTC.

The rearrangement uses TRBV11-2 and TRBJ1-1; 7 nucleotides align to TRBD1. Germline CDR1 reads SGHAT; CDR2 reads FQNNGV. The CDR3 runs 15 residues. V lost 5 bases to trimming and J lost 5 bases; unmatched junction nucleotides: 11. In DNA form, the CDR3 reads TGTGCCAGCAGCCCCTACAGGGGATTTAGGACTGAAGCTTTCTTT. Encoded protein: CASSPYRGFRTEAFF.

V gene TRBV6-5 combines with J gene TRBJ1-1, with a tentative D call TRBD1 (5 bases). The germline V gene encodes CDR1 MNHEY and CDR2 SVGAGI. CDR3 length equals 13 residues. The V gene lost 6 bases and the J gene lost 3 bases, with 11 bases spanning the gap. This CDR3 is CASSPGGYTEAFF. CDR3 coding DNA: TGTGCCAGCAGCCCCGGGGGGTACACTGAAGCTTTCTTT.

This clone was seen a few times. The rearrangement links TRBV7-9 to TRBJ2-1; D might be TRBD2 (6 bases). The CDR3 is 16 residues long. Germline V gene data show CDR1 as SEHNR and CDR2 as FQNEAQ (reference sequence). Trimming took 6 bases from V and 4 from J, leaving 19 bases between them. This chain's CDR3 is CASSYRRGSGYNEQFF. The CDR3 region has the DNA TGTGCCAGCAGTTATAGACGGGGGTCTGGGTACAATGAGCAGTTCTTC. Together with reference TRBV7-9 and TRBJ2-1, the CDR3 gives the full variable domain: DTGVSQNPRHKITKRGQNVTFRCDPISEHNRLYWYRQTLGQGPEFLTYFQNEAQLEKSRLLSDRFSAERPKGSFSTLEIQRTEQGDSAMYLCASSYRRGSGYNEQFFGPGTRLTVL.

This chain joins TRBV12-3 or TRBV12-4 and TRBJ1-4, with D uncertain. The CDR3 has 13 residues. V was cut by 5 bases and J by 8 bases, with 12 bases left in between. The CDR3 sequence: CASSIVRGEKLFF. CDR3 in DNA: TGTGCCAGCAGTATTGTCCGGGGAGAAAAACTGTTTTTT.

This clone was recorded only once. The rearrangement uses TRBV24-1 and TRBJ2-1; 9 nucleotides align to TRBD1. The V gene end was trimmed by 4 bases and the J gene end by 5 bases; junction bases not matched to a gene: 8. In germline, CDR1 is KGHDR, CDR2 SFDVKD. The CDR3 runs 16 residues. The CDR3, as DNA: TGTGCCACCAGTGACTCCGGACAGGGGAGGCACAATGAGCAGTTCTTC. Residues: CATSDSGQGRHNEQFF.

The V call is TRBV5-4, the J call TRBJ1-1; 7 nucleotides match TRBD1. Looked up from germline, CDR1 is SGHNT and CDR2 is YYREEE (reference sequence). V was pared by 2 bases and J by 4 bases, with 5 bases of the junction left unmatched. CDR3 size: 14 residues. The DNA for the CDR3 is TGTGCCAGCAGCTTCGACAGGGAATCCACTGAAGCTTTCTTT. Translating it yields CASSFDRESTEAFF.

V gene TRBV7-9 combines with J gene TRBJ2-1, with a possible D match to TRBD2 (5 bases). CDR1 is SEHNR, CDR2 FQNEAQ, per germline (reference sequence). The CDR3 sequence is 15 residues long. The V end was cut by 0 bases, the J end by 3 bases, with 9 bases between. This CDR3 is CASSLALSGYNEQFF. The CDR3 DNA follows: TGTGCCAGCAGCTTAGCGCTAAGCGGCTACAATGAGCAGTTCTTC.

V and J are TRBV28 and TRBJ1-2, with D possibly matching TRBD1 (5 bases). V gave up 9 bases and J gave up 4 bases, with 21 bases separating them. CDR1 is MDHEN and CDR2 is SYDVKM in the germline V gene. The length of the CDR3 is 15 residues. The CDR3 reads CASFETAMLSYGYTF. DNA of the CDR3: TGTGCCAGTTTCGAGACAGCCATGCTTAGCTATGGCTACACCTTC.

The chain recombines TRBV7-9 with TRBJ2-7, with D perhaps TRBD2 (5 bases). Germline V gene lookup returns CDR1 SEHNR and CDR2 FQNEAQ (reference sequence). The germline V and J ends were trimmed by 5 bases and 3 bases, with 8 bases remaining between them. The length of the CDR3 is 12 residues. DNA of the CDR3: TGTGCCAGCAGCCGGACTGACTACGAGCAGTACTTC. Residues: CASSRTDYEQYF.

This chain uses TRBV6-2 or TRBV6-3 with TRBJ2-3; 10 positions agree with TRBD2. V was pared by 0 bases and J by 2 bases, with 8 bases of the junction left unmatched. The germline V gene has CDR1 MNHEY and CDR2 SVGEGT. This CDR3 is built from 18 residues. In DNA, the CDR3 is TGTGCCAGCAGTTACTCCTATGGGACTAGCGTACCCACAGATACGCAGTATTTT. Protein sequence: CASSYSYGTSVPTDTQYF.

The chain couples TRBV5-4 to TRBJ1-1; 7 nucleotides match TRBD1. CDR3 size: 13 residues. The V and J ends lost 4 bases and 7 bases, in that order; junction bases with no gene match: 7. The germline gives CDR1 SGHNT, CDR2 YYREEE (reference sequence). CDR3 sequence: CASSGTGADEAFF. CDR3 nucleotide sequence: TGTGCCAGCAGCGGTACAGGGGCGGATGAAGCTTTCTTT.